These T cell receptor beta chains were read from a single sample in a study of cytotoxic CD8 clonotypes in ibrutinib-treated CLL. Data came from immunoSEQ multiplex PCR; TCRdb stores just in-frame clones and leaves some out. The table lists 150,000 or so clones, more than 70% of them singletons. This specimen consisted of PBMCs, obtained after 36 months of ibrutinib treatment. These receptors originate from a human donor with chronic lymphocytic leukemia. CDR3s include the opening cysteine and the closing phenylalanine or tryptophan. D genes are given only for firm matches. Clone size is shown for a subset of rows, as once, few, many or a class of expanded clone.

cdr3_aa cdr3_nt d_call clone_size j_call v_call cdr3_length
CASSATGARRETQYF TGCGCCAGCAGCGCAACCGGGGCGAGGAGAGAGACCCAGTACTTC . . TRBJ2-5 TRBV5-1 15
CASSSRTGVNEQFF TGTGCCAGCAGCTCCCGGACAGGGGTCAATGAGCAGTTCTTC TRBD1 . TRBJ2-1 TRBV9 14
CASSQGLSYGYTF TGCGCCAGCAGCCAGGGGTTGTCCTATGGCTACACCTTC . few TRBJ1-2 TRBV10-1 13
CASSDTAGGWDEQFF TGTGCCAGCAGTGACACAGCGGGGGGATGGGATGAGCAGTTCTTC TRBD2 . TRBJ2-1 TRBV6-4 15
CATSSDRQERSNQPQHF TGTGCCACCAGCAGTGACCGACAGGAACGTAGCAATCAGCCCCAGCATTTT . many TRBJ1-5 TRBV15 17
CAINQNPQVFEQYF TGTGCCATCAACCAAAACCCACAGGTTTTCGAGCAGTACTTC . . TRBJ2-7 TRBV10-3 14
CASSLLGTAKNIQYF TGTGCCAGCAGCTTACTCGGCACGGCCAAAAACATTCAGTACTTC . . TRBJ2-4 TRBV7-2 15
CASSHSYEQYF TGTGCCAGCAGTCACTCCTACGAGCAGTACTTC . . TRBJ2-7 TRBV2 11
CASSPTPRGENEQFF TGTGCCAGCAGCCCAACCCCAAGGGGGGAGAATGAGCAGTTCTTC . . TRBJ2-1 TRBV7-7 15
CASSLIPNEQFF TGTGCCAGCAGTTTGATCCCCAATGAGCAGTTCTTC . . TRBJ2-1 TRBV28 12
CASSLTGNQPQHF TGTGCCAGCAGCTTAACGGGCAATCAGCCCCAGCATTTT . few TRBJ1-5 TRBV7-3 13
CASSPTRDTIYF TGTGCCAGCTCCCCGACTCGGGACACCATATATTTT . . TRBJ1-3 TRBV18 12
CASSPPTGGNTGELFF TGTGCCAGCTCACCCCCGACAGGGGGCAACACCGGGGAGCTGTTTTTT TRBD1 few TRBJ2-2 TRBV18 16
CASSLGGPTYEQYF TGTGCCAGCAGTTTGGGGGGCCCTACCTACGAGCAGTACTTC . . TRBJ2-7 TRBV27 14
CASSQRLAGVYEQYF TGCGCCAGCAGCCAACGACTAGCGGGAGTGTACGAGCAGTACTTC TRBD2 . TRBJ2-7 TRBV4-1 15
CAWIAFRVKGYTF TGTGCCTGGATTGCCTTCAGGGTCAAGGGCTACACCTTC . . TRBJ1-2 TRBV30 13
CASSFVGNEQFF TGTGCCAGCAGTTTCGTTGGCAATGAGCAGTTCTTC . few TRBJ2-1 TRBV27 12
CASSLVSGRVTDTQYF TGTGCCAGCAGCTTGGTTAGCGGGAGGGTGACAGATACGCAGTATTTT TRBD2 . TRBJ2-3 TRBV5-4 16
CASSYSPLGGTDTQYF TGTGCCAGCAGTTACTCCCCCTTAGGGGGCACAGATACGCAGTATTTT . once TRBJ2-3 TRBV6-5 16
CASFAGGGNQPQHF TGTGCCAGCTTTGCAGGGGGCGGCAATCAGCCCCAGCATTTT TRBD1 . TRBJ1-5 TRBV6-1 14
CASGLVAGGYEQYF TGTGCTAGTGGTTTGGTAGCTGGGGGTTACGAGCAGTACTTC . . TRBJ2-7 TRBV12-5 14
CATSPTVSGAPDTQYF TGTGCCACCAGCCCGACCGTGTCGGGAGCTCCAGATACGCAGTATTTT . once TRBJ2-3 TRBV15 16
CASSGTGGLWAEAFF TGTGCCAGCTCGGGGACAGGGGGCCTCTGGGCTGAAGCTTTCTTT TRBD1 . TRBJ1-1 TRBV18 15
CASTDPRDRGFSPLHF TGTGCCAGTACCGACCCGCGGGACAGGGGATTTTCACCCCTCCACTTT TRBD1 . TRBJ1-6 TRBV19 16
CASSLNRGQPQHF TGCGCCAGCAGCTTGAACAGGGGACAGCCCCAGCATTTT TRBD1 . TRBJ1-5 TRBV5-1 13
CASSVATASGANVLTF TGTGCCAGCAGCGTAGCTACCGCCTCTGGGGCCAACGTCCTGACTTTC . . TRBJ2-6 TRBV9 16
CASRGTGTDTQYF TGCGCCAGCAGAGGGACAGGCACAGATACGCAGTATTTT TRBD1 . TRBJ2-3 TRBV4-1 13
CASSQRGGRGTDTQYF TGTGCCAGCAGCCAACGAGGTGGGAGAGGCACAGATACGCAGTATTTT . . TRBJ2-3 TRBV7-9 16
CASSYGPNEKLFF TGTGCCAGCAGTTACGGGCCTAATGAAAAACTGTTTTTT . . TRBJ1-4 TRBV6-6 13
CAWSVQFGPTYEQYF TGTGCCTGGAGTGTACAGTTCGGGCCTACCTACGAGCAGTACTTC . . TRBJ2-7 TRBV30 15
CASIAGTGWGGELFF TGTGCCAGCATCGCCGGGACAGGGTGGGGCGGGGAGCTGTTTTTT TRBD1 . TRBJ2-2 TRBV2 15
CASSPTPEPTGSEAFF TGTGCCAGCTCACCGACCCCAGAGCCAACAGGGTCTGAAGCTTTCTTT . . TRBJ1-1 TRBV18 16
CASGTGTQYF TGCGCCAGCGGTACGGGGACCCAGTACTTC . few TRBJ2-5 TRBV10-2 10
CASSPTPLAGDSYEQYF TGTGCCAGTAGTCCTACCCCTTTAGCAGGGGACTCCTACGAGCAGTACTTC . . TRBJ2-7 TRBV19 17
CAWSMGPRTIQYF TGTGCCTGGAGCATGGGACCGAGAACTATTCAGTACTTC . . TRBJ2-4 TRBV30 13
CSVVGLAVLTQETQYF TGCAGCGTTGTAGGGCTAGCGGTCCTTACACAAGAGACCCAGTACTTC TRBD2 . TRBJ2-5 TRBV29-1 16
CASSLYGLSEKLFF TGCGCCAGCAGCTTGTACGGCCTATCAGAAAAACTGTTTTTT . . TRBJ1-4 TRBV5-1 14
CASSLGPGEQFF TGTGCCAGCAGCTTGGGGCCGGGTGAGCAGTTCTTC . . TRBJ2-1 TRBV7-9 12
CASSYTQGDTEAFF TGTGCCAGCAGTTACACGCAGGGAGACACTGAAGCTTTCTTT . once TRBJ1-1 TRBV6-5 14
CASSPRSSFGNTIYF TGTGCCAGCTCACCAAGGTCCAGCTTTGGAAACACCATATATTTT . . TRBJ1-3 TRBV18 15
CASSPYNYEQYF TGTGCCAGCAGCCCGTATAATTACGAGCAGTACTTC . few TRBJ2-7 TRBV21-1 12
CASSTGREKLFF TGCGCCAGCAGCACCGGGCGTGAAAAACTGTTTTTT . . TRBJ1-4 TRBV5-1 12
CASSRRAGINQPQHF TGTGCCAGCAGTCGGAGGGCTGGGATAAATCAGCCCCAGCATTTT . . TRBJ1-5 TRBV7-2 15
CASSQELWIYEQYF TGCGCCAGCAGCCAAGAACTTTGGATTTACGAGCAGTACTTC . . TRBJ2-7 TRBV4-1 14
CASSPGLGGVNIQYF TGTGCCAGCAGCCCGGGCCTGGGGGGGGTAAACATTCAGTACTTC TRBD2 . TRBJ2-4 TRBV7-6 15
CASSVRGYEQYF TGTGCCAGCAGTGTTAGGGGCTACGAGCAGTACTTC . . TRBJ2-7 TRBV28 12
CASSLGGSGGYNEQFF TGCGCCAGCAGCTTGGGTGGTAGCGGGGGTTACAATGAGCAGTTCTTC TRBD2 . TRBJ2-1 TRBV5-1 16
CASSSRDRTREQFF TGTGCCAGCAGTTCCCGGGACAGGACCAGGGAGCAGTTCTTC TRBD1 . TRBJ2-1 TRBV28 14
CATSRGDGYNEQFF TGTGCCACCAGCAGGGGGGACGGATACAATGAGCAGTTCTTC . . TRBJ2-1 TRBV15 14
CASSKDREVYGYTF TGTGCCAGCAGCAAGGACAGGGAAGTCTATGGCTACACCTTC TRBD1 . TRBJ1-2 TRBV5-4 14
CASSLNEGEQFF TGTGCCAGCAGTTTAAACGAAGGCGAGCAGTTCTTC . . TRBJ2-1 TRBV28 12
CASSERQASTDTQYF TGTGCCAGCAGTGAACGACAGGCTAGCACAGATACGCAGTATTTT . . TRBJ2-3 TRBV2 15